One sample yielded the 26 T cell receptor beta chains listed below, sequenced in a study of T cell clonotyping in hematopoietic cell transplantation. Produced via immunoSEQ multiplex PCR; TCRdb's table is partial and in-frame only. The sample shows thousands of clones, roughly 72% of them seen only once. The sequencing used peripheral blood mononuclear cells, collected 100 days after allogeneic stem cell transplant. These receptors were taken from a male patient aged 50 to 59 who had an allogeneic stem cell transplant from an unrelated donor, so the T cells may come from the graft donor. Some clones in this sample may be carry-over from other donors' samples.

J is TRBJ2-7 and V is TRBV13; TRBD1 matches at 8 bases. Germline-derived CDR1 and CDR2 are PRHDT and FYEKMQ (reference sequence). The V gene end was trimmed by 5 bases and the J gene end by 5 bases; junction bases not matched to a gene: 17. The CDR3 loop spans 17 amino acids. In nucleotides, the CDR3 is TGTGCCAGCAGCACATGGACAGGGAACGTCGAATCCAACGAGCAGTACTTC. Translating gives CASSTWTGNVESNEQYF.

The rearrangement joins TRBV27 to TRBJ2-1; 9 positions match TRBD1. The germline CDR1 and CDR2 sequences are MNHEY and SMNVEV (reference sequence). V gave up 3 bases and J gave up 7 bases; unmatched junction bases: 7. This CDR3 has 15 amino acids. The DNA for the CDR3 is TGTGCCAGCAGTTTGGATACAGGGGGCCGAAATGAGCAGTTCTTC. Translation gives CASSLDTGGRNEQFF.

CDR3 DNA sequence: TGTGCTAGTGGTTTGCTCGGCAGTCTGAATGTGTACTTC. Translated: CASGLLGSLNVYF. V gene TRBV12-5 combines with J gene TRBJ2-7; D not certain. V lost 2 bases and J lost 12, with 17 bases in between. This CDR3 is 13 amino acids long. Germline values: CDR1 LGHNT, CDR2 FRNRAP. The complete variable domain, with remaining parts taken from reference TRBV12-5 and TRBJ2-7, reads DARVTQTPRHKVTEMGQEVTMRCQPILGHNTVFWYRQTMMQGLELLAYFRNRAPLDDSGMPKDRFSAEMPDATLATLKIQPSEPRDSAVYFCASGLLGSLNVYFGPGTRLTVT.

V usage is TRBV5-1 and J usage is TRBJ2-1, with D tentatively TRBD1 (6 bases). Trimming left V 1 base short and J 5 bases short, with 16 bases between. Per the germline V gene, CDR1 is SGHRS and CDR2 is YFSETQ. This CDR3 has 16 amino acids. CDR3 protein: CASSLRLQGFDNEQFF. The CDR3 nucleotides read TGCGCCAGCAGCTTGCGCCTGCAGGGGTTTGACAATGAGCAGTTCTTC.

This clone has just one count. The chain employs TRBV7-9 and TRBJ1-2; D is uncertain. The ends were cut back, 6 bases at V and 4 bases at J, with 12 bases in the middle. CDR1 is SEHNR and CDR2 is FQNEAQ in the germline V gene (reference sequence). The CDR3 runs to 13 residues. The CDR3 DNA follows: TGTGCCAGCAGTGAATGGGCGGGCTATGGCTACACCTTC. Translation: CASSEWAGYGYTF.

This chain connects TRBV5-1 to TRBJ2-2, with TRBD2 matching over 13 bases. The V gene end was trimmed by 0 bases and the J gene end by 4 bases; junction bases not matched to a gene: 3. Germline V gene sequence: CDR1 SGHRS, CDR2 YFSETQ. The CDR3 runs to 17 residues. CDR3 sequence reads: CASSLGGLAGSTGELFF. CDR3 sequence (DNA): TGCGCCAGCAGCTTGGGGGGACTAGCGGGGAGCACCGGGGAGCTGTTTTTT.

The chain employs TRBV30 and TRBJ2-1, with D perhaps TRBD1 (5 bases). Germline values: CDR1 GTSNPN, CDR2 SVGIG (reference sequence). The CDR3 has 14 residues. V was shortened by 3 bases and J by 3 bases, with 12 bases between the two germline ends. This CDR3 is CAWRDPRDYNEQFF. The CDR3 DNA reads TGTGCCTGGAGGGACCCCAGGGACTACAATGAGCAGTTCTTC.

This clone is medium-sized within its sample. The chain uses TRBV27 and TRBJ1-2, with D possibly matching TRBD1 (6 bases). The CDR3 covers 14 residues. Germline CDR1 and CDR2: MNHEY and SMNVEV (reference sequence). Between the trimmed V and J ends, which lost 5 bases and 3 bases, there was a span of 13 bases. The CDR3 is CASSNKDSYYGYTF. CDR3 nucleotides: TGTGCCAGCAGTAATAAGGACAGTTACTATGGCTACACCTTC.

This clone appeared a single time. The rearrangement joins TRBV4-3 to TRBJ2-1, with D possibly called TRBD1 or TRBD2 (5 bases each). The CDR3 has 18 amino acids. Trimming cost V 0 bases and J 0 bases, with 15 bases left between them. Germline-derived CDR1 and CDR2 are LGHNA and YSLEER. The CDR3 protein is CASSQDSGRMSSYNEQFF. The CDR3 DNA reads as TGCGCCAGCAGCCAAGATTCGGGGCGCATGAGCTCCTACAATGAGCAGTTCTTC.

This chain connects TRBV11-2 to TRBJ2-7, with TRBD1 identical over 12 bases. The germline CDR1 and CDR2 sequences are SGHAT and FQNNGV. This CDR3 contains 16 residues. The V segment lost 1 base and the J segment 5 bases; nucleotides outside the gene matches: 6. CDR3 amino acids: CASSLAGTGGTDEQYF. The CDR3 DNA follows: TGTGCCAGCAGCTTAGCCGGGACAGGGGGCACGGACGAGCAGTACTTC.

V gene TRBV6-7 combines with J gene TRBJ2-7; D remains unclear. TRBV6-7 is assigned to the ORF class and has an uncertain function. V was shortened by 0 bases and J by 3 bases, with 18 bases between the two germline ends. The length of the CDR3 is 17 residues. The CDR3 nucleotides are TGTGCCAGCAGTTACTCGGAGACTCGCGAACTCGACTACGAGCAGTACTTC. The encoded protein is CASSYSETRELDYEQYF.

V is TRBV5-8 and J is TRBJ1-6; weak D call: TRBD1 (6 bases). With 0 bases removed from V and 11 bases from J, the gap between germline ends came to 9 bases. This CDR3 has 13 amino acids. The V gene's germline CDR1 is SGHTS and CDR2 YDEGEE. The CDR3 DNA follows: TGTGCCAGCAGCTTGGTACCAGGGGCACCCCTCCACTTT. The encoded protein is CASSLVPGAPLHF. Variable domain in full (rest from reference TRBV5-8 and TRBJ1-6): EAGVTQSPTHLIKTRGQQATLRCSPISGHTSVYWYQQALGLGLQFLLWYDEGEERNRGNFPPRFSGRQFPNYSSELNVNALELEDSALYLCASSLVPGAPLHFGNGTRLTVT.

The chain links TRBV6-5 to TRBJ2-5; 11 bases are shared with TRBD2. CDR3 length: 15 amino acids. V was clipped by 4 bases and J by 0 bases; unmatched bases: 1. Germline V lookup: CDR1 MNHEY, CDR2 SVGAGI. CDR3 nucleotide sequence: TGTGCCAGCAGTTTACTAGCGGGGGACCAAGAGACCCAGTACTTC. This codes for CASSLLAGDQETQYF.

The genes are TRBV5-1 and TRBJ2-3; 12 nucleotides align to TRBD2. The length of the CDR3 is 16 residues. Trimming removed 3 bases from V and 1 base from J; junction bases left unmatched: 3. Germline V gene sequence: CDR1 SGHRS, CDR2 YFSETQ. CDR3 residues: CASSSRTSGGTDTQYF. The CDR3 nucleotides read TGCGCCAGCAGCTCCAGGACTAGCGGGGGCACAGATACGCAGTATTTT.

The chain recombines TRBV6-4 with TRBJ2-7, with TRBD1 identical over 12 bases. The germline gives CDR1 MRHNA, CDR2 SNTAGT. There are 16 residues in the CDR3. V dropped 3 bases and J dropped 7; count of bases not matched to a gene: 10. For the CDR3, the DNA is TGTGCCAGCAGTGAGATCCCGGGACAGGGGGCTAAGGAGCAGTACTTC. Protein: CASSEIPGQGAKEQYF.

This clone was recorded a few times. V gene TRBV2 combines with J gene TRBJ1-4, with D perhaps matching TRBD1 (6 bases). Germline assignment: CDR1 SNHLY and CDR2 FYNNEI. The V and J ends lost 5 bases and 4 bases respectively, with 20 bases between them. This CDR3 region has 17 residues. The DNA of the CDR3 is TGTGCCAGCAGTTCAGACAGGCGCGACGTCCTTAATGAAAAACTGTTTTTT. This codes for CASSSDRRDVLNEKLFF.

The rearrangement links TRBV2 to TRBJ2-7, with D possibly TRBD2 on 6 matching bases. The CDR3 contains 16 residues. CDR1 SNHLY and CDR2 FYNNEI come from the germline V gene. V dropped 1 base and J dropped 4 bases, with 17 bases sitting between them. The CDR3 sequence is CASSEGMGRSTYEQYF. The CDR3, as DNA: TGTGCCAGCAGTGAAGGGATGGGGAGGTCGACTTACGAGCAGTACTTC.

The chain combines TRBV19 with TRBJ2-6; the match to TRBD1 covers 7 bases. Germline assignment: CDR1 LNHDA and CDR2 SQIVND (reference sequence). Trimming cost V 2 bases and J 2 bases; bases outside gene matches: 6. The CDR3 spans 17 residues. The CDR3 loop reads CASSIRGGGTGANVLTF. The CDR3 nucleotides are TGTGCCAGTAGTATACGAGGGGGCGGAACTGGGGCCAACGTCCTGACTTTC. Complete variable domain (other parts from reference TRBV19 and TRBJ2-6): DGGITQSPKYLFRKEGQNVTLSCEQNLNHDAMYWYRQDPGQGLRLIYYSQIVNDFQKGDIAEGYSVSREKKESFPLTVTSAQKNPTAFYLCASSIRGGGTGANVLTFGAGSRLTVL.

V and J are TRBV19 and TRBJ1-4, with 9 nucleotides matching TRBD1. The J segment lost 5 bases and the V segment lost 5 bases, leaving 6 bases of the junction unmatched. This CDR3 has 15 amino acids. CDR1 is LNHDA, CDR2 SQIVND, per germline (reference sequence). CDR3 nucleotide sequence: TGTGCCAGTAGTCCGGCGGGACAGGGAAATGAAAAACTGTTTTTT. Translated: CASSPAGQGNEKLFF.

This chain connects TRBV4-1 to TRBJ1-5, with a weak D call TRBD1 (5 bases). The germline gives CDR1 MGHRA, CDR2 YSYEKL. The length of the CDR3 is 14 residues. The V end lost 3 bases, the J end lost 2 bases, and 8 bases lay between the germline ends. The CDR3 nucleotides read TGCGCCAGCAGCCAGACAGAAGGCAATCAGCCCCAGCATTTT. Protein product: CASSQTEGNQPQHF.

This clone was picked up one time. The chain carries TRBV27 and TRBJ2-4; 7 bases align to TRBD1. J gave up 7 bases and V 0 bases, and 3 bases lay outside the gene matches. This CDR3 is 14 amino acids long. Germline V gene lookup returns CDR1 MNHEY and CDR2 SMNVEV (reference sequence). CDR3 amino acids: CASSLSYRGNIQYF. The CDR3 region has the DNA TGTGCCAGCAGTTTATCGTACAGGGGTAACATTCAGTACTTC.

The chain links TRBV15 to TRBJ1-6; maybe TRBD1 (5 bases). The length of the CDR3 is 15 residues. The V end was cut by 1 base, the J end by 7 bases, with 11 bases between. CDR1 and CDR2 from the germline V gene are LNHNV and YYDKDF (reference sequence). The CDR3 loop reads CATSRVGGGNSPLHF. CDR3 nucleotides: TGTGCCACCAGCAGAGTGGGGGGAGGGAATTCACCCCTCCACTTT.

The chain couples TRBV28 to TRBJ1-1, with a possible D match to TRBD1 (5 bases). CDR1 MDHEN and CDR2 SYDVKM come from the germline V gene. Trimming stripped 7 bases from V and 4 bases from J, with 19 bases between. This CDR3 spans 15 amino acids. In DNA, the CDR3 is TGTGCCAGCAACTCTAACTACCGGGACGGCACTGAAGCTTTCTTT. Encoded protein: CASNSNYRDGTEAFF.

The chain links TRBV14 to TRBJ1-4; D perhaps matches TRBD1 (6 bases). The CDR3 runs 12 residues. The ends were cut back, 2 bases at V and 11 bases at J, with 9 bases in the middle. The germline gives CDR1 SGHDN, CDR2 FVKESK. CDR3 in DNA: TGTGCCAGCAGCCAATCAGGGGACAAACTGTTTTTT. Its translation is CASSQSGDKLFF.

The genes are TRBV6-1 and TRBJ2-7; D gene unclear. Trimming cost V 6 bases and J 4 bases, with 7 bases left between them. CDR1 is MNHNS and CDR2 is SASEGT in the germline V gene. The CDR3 extends over 11 amino acids. The chain's CDR3 is CASSLKYEQYF. The CDR3 coding sequence is TGTGCCAGCAGCCTAAAATACGAGCAGTACTTC.

This clone was counted once. V gene TRBV27 combines with J gene TRBJ1-2, with D possibly being TRBD1 (6 bases). The CDR3 length is 18 residues. Trimming stripped 0 bases from V and 0 bases from J, with 17 bases between. Looked up from germline, CDR1 is MNHEY and CDR2 is SMNVEV (reference sequence). CDR3 loop: CASSLSGTGQIANYGYTF. In DNA form, the CDR3 reads TGTGCCAGCAGTTTATCAGGGACTGGACAGATTGCTAACTATGGCTACACCTTC.